Presented here are 14 T cell receptor beta chains from one specimen sequenced in a study of blood T cell repertoires in COVID-19. Using immunoSEQ multiplex PCR, the repertoire was profiled, and TCRdb retains in-frame clones only, with some absent. In the table there are under 500,000 clones, nearly 90% of which are singletons. The sample consisted of PBMCs or T cells enriched from blood (not recorded which). The receptors were sampled from a young woman with acute COVID-19.

The chain's CDR3 is CASSFQYEQYF. The CDR3 bases are TGTGCCAGCAGCTTCCAATACGAGCAGTACTTC. The gene calls are TRBV7-8 and TRBJ2-7; D is unresolved. The V gene's germline CDR1 is SGHVS and CDR2 FQNEAQ. The CDR3 is 11 amino acids. V lost 3 bases to trimming and J lost 4 bases, with 4 bases between them.

The V and J genes are TRBV12-3 or TRBV12-4 and TRBJ1-2, with D unclear. The ends were cut back, 2 bases at V and 3 bases at J, with 7 bases in the middle. The CDR3 length is 13 residues. This CDR3 is CASSLQQYYGYTF. As DNA, the CDR3 is TGTGCCAGCAGTTTACAACAGTACTATGGCTACACCTTC.

This clone was counted a single time. V gene TRBV19 combines with J gene TRBJ1-1; TRBD1 is a possible D gene (5 bases). Germline CDR1 reads LNHDA; CDR2 reads SQIVND (reference sequence). CDR3 size: 19 residues. The germline V and J ends were trimmed by 7 bases and 4 bases, with 31 bases remaining between them. The CDR3 DNA reads TGTGCCAGTATCAACATCCGTGGGGCGGTGAAGCCCCAGACCACTGAAGCTTTCTTT. Its translation is CASINIRGAVKPQTTEAFF.

The V gene is TRBV12-3 or TRBV12-4, the J gene TRBJ2-7, with D possibly matching TRBD1 (6 bases). The CDR3 loop spans 12 amino acids. The V end was cut by 3 bases, the J end by 6 bases, with 9 bases between. DNA of the CDR3: TGTGCCAGCAGTTTGATGGGGGCCGAGCAGTACTTC. Protein product: CASSLMGAEQYF.

The chain is built from TRBV10-3 and TRBJ1-1; TRBD1 matches at 9 bases. The CDR3 has 13 amino acids. The V and J ends lost 9 bases and 1 base, in that order; junction bases with no gene match: 3. The germline CDR1 and CDR2 sequences are ENHRY and SYGVKD. The CDR3 here is CAMAGQGNTEAFF. The CDR3 DNA reads as TGTGCCATGGCGGGACAGGGGAACACTGAAGCTTTCTTT.

The rearrangement joins TRBV5-6 to TRBJ2-5, with 7 nucleotides matching TRBD1. Germline V lookup: CDR1 SGHDT, CDR2 YYEEEE. This CDR3 is 15 amino acids long. The ends lost 2 bases at V and 3 bases at J; junction bases unmatched: 7. DNA of the CDR3: TGTGCCAGCAGCTTCTTTTATGACAGGGAAGAGACCCAGTACTTC. Encoded protein: CASSFFYDREETQYF.

This chain connects TRBV20-1 to TRBJ2-1, with D tentatively TRBD2 (6 bases). The CDR3 length is 11 residues. Between the trimmed V and J ends, which lost 5 bases and 9 bases, there was a span of 11 bases. From germline, CDR1 is DFQATT and CDR2 SNEGSKA (reference sequence). The DNA for the CDR3 is TGCAGTGCTGGTAGGGGAGGTGAGCAGTTCTTC. Translation: CSAGRGGEQFF.

The chain joins TRBV28 to TRBJ2-3; the match to TRBD2 covers 10 bases. V gave up 6 bases and J gave up 2 bases; unmatched junction bases: 8. The CDR3 loop spans 16 amino acids. The germline V gene encodes CDR1 MDHEN and CDR2 SYDVKM. For the CDR3, the DNA is TGTGCCAGCAGGGCGATTAGCGGGAGGTTCACAGATACGCAGTATTTT. Its protein product is CASRAISGRFTDTQYF.

Turning to this clone: Different DNA sequences within this sample yield the same CDR3. This chain joins TRBV28 and TRBJ2-5; unclear D gene. Trimming left V 3 bases short and J 4 bases short, with 3 bases between. This CDR3 is built from 11 residues. CDR1 is MDHEN, CDR2 SYDVKM, per germline. CDR3 nucleotide sequence: TGTGCCAGCAGTTTTCGAGAGACCCAGTACTTC. Translating gives CASSFRETQYF.

The chain couples TRBV21-1 to TRBJ1-2; the table gives TRBD1 as D, unverified against the DNA. TRBV21-1 is assigned pseudogene status. The length of the CDR3 is 21 residues. CDR3 amino acids: CASSKGDARRDREKEGYGYTF. The CDR3 DNA follows: TGTGCCAGCAGCAAAGGGGACGCGAGGAGGGACAGGGAAAAGGAGGGCTATGGCTACACCTTC.

In this sample, this clone turned up a few times. The chain recombines TRBV14 with TRBJ1-1, with D possibly being TRBD1 (6 bases). With 2 bases removed from V and 2 bases from J, the gap between germline ends came to 15 bases. The CDR3 runs to 16 residues. Germline CDR1 reads SGHDN; CDR2 reads FVKESK. The CDR3 nucleotides are TGTGCCAGCAGCCAAAACAGGGAATCGGTCAACACTGAAGCTTTCTTT. This translates into CASSQNRESVNTEAFF.

The rearrangement links TRBV7-9 to TRBJ1-2; D call uncertain. This CDR3 is built from 12 residues. V was clipped by 1 base and J by 7 bases, with 7 bases between them. Germline values: CDR1 SEHNR, CDR2 FQNEAQ (reference sequence). CDR3 sequence (DNA): TGTGCCAGCAGCTTAGACCGAGGTGGCTACACCTTC. This translates into CASSLDRGGYTF. The whole variable domain, remainder taken from reference TRBV7-9 and TRBJ1-2, is DTGVSQNPRHKITKRGQNVTFRCDPISEHNRLYWYRQTLGQGPEFLTYFQNEAQLEKSRLLSDRFSAERPKGSFSTLEIQRTEQGDSAMYLCASSLDRGGYTFGSGTRLTVV.

CDR3 residues: CASGLQSGNTIYF. The CDR3 DNA reads as TGTGCCAGCGGCCTCCAGTCTGGAAACACCATATATTTT. The chain has TRBV7-9 and TRBJ1-3; D is undetermined. The CDR3 loop spans 13 amino acids. Germline CDR1 reads SEHNR; CDR2 reads FQNEAQ (reference sequence). Between the trimmed V and J ends, which lost 8 bases and 1 base, there was a span of 9 bases.

V usage is TRBV6-5 and J usage is TRBJ2-7; tentatively, D is TRBD2 (5 bases). Trimming pared 6 bases from V and 2 bases from J, leaving 11 bases between. Germline V gene lookup returns CDR1 MNHEY and CDR2 SVGAGI. The CDR3 sequence is 13 residues long. CDR3 in DNA: TGTGCCAGCAGAGCCGGACTCGCCTACGAGCAGTACTTC. Its protein is CASRAGLAYEQYF.